These 28 T cell receptor beta chains came from one sample sequenced in a study of response to subunit inactivated influenza vaccine. In TCRdb, the RT-PCR reads were re-called with MiXCR into one record per CDR3 protein. The sample consists of more than 450,000 distinct CDR3 sequences, approximately 12% of them appearing once. The material was PBMCs from blood, obtained on the day of vaccination. The source of these receptors is a man aged 45 to 65 who received an inactivated influenza vaccine.

This clonotype has a single count. The rearrangement uses TRBV5-1 and TRBJ2-1; perhaps TRBD2 as D (5 bases). Germline CDR1 and CDR2: SGHRS and YFSETQ. The CDR3 runs 16 residues. The V end lost 0 bases, the J end lost 0 bases, and 10 bases lay between the germline ends. For the CDR3, the DNA is TGCGCCAGCAGCTTGGCAAGTACTAGCTCCTACAATGAGCAGTTCTTC. It is translated as CASSLASTSSYNEQFF. Filled out from reference TRBV5-1 and TRBJ2-1, the complete variable domain reads KAGVTQTPRYLIKTRGQQVTLSCSPISGHRSVSWYQQTPGQGLQFLFEYFSETQRNKGNFPGRFSGRQFSNSRSEMNVSTLELGDSALYLCASSLASTSSYNEQFFGPGTRLTVL.

This clonotype was seen more than once but under ten times. The gene calls are TRBV6-1 and TRBJ1-2; TRBD1 agrees at 9 bases. The CDR3 loop spans 14 amino acids. Germline-derived CDR1 and CDR2 are MNHNS and SASEGT. Trimming cost V 0 bases and J 8 bases; bases outside gene matches: 4. The CDR3 sequence is CASSEATGGWGYTF. DNA for the CDR3: TGTGCCAGCAGTGAAGCTACAGGGGGCTGGGGCTACACCTTC.

The chain recombines TRBV6-1 with TRBJ1-1; no definite D call. CDR3 length: 16 residues. Trimming pared 0 bases from V and 1 base from J, leaving 12 bases between. Germline V gene sequence: CDR1 MNHNS, CDR2 SASEGT. The CDR3 coding sequence is TGTGCCAGCAGTGAAGCGCATAGGAGAACGAACACTGAAGCTTTCTTT. This translates into CASSEAHRRTNTEAFF.

The chain employs TRBV13 and TRBJ1-4, with no clear D. The germline gives CDR1 PRHDT, CDR2 FYEKMQ (reference sequence). V gave up 1 base and J gave up 8 bases, with 11 bases separating them. There are 14 residues in the CDR3. This CDR3 is CASSLAHTREKLFF. The CDR3 DNA sequence: TGTGCCAGCAGCTTAGCCCATACAAGGGAAAAACTGTTTTTT.

The V and J genes are TRBV2 and TRBJ2-2, with D possibly being TRBD1 (5 bases). V was trimmed by 3 bases and J by 3 bases, leaving 8 bases between them. In germline, CDR1 is SNHLY, CDR2 FYNNEI. This CDR3 has 14 residues. The CDR3 loop reads CASSEDIYTGELFF. The CDR3 nucleotides are TGTGCCAGCAGTGAGGACATATACACCGGGGAGCTGTTTTTT.

In its sample, this clonotype was seen a few times. The genes are TRBV11-2 and TRBJ2-7, with TRBD2 matching 12 bases. The J segment lost 0 bases and the V segment lost 5 bases, leaving 5 bases of the junction unmatched. This CDR3 comprises 16 residues. The V gene's germline CDR1 is SGHAT and CDR2 FQNNGV. CDR3 loop: CASSTRTSGASYEQYF. CDR3 in DNA: TGTGCCAGCAGCACGAGGACTAGCGGGGCCTCCTACGAGCAGTACTTC.

This clonotype was seen only a few times. The chain carries TRBV5-4 and TRBJ2-3; TRBD1 agrees at 7 bases. The V and J ends lost 2 bases and 2 bases, in that order; junction bases with no gene match: 2. The CDR3 has 14 residues. Looked up from germline, CDR1 is SGHNT and CDR2 is YYREEE (reference sequence). The DNA of the CDR3 is TGTGCCAGCAGCTTTACAGGGGCCACAGATACGCAGTATTTT. Translated: CASSFTGATDTQYF. The entire variable domain, with the rest obtained from reference TRBV5-4 and TRBJ2-3, is as follows: ETGVTQSPTHLIKTRGQQVTLRCSSQSGHNTVSWYQQALGQGPQFIFQYYREEENGRGNFPPRFSGLQFPNYSSELNVNALELDDSALYLCASSFTGATDTQYFGPGTRLTVL.

The V and J genes are TRBV3-1 and TRBJ1-1; D is uncertain. The CDR3 loop spans 15 amino acids. V was trimmed by 4 bases and J by 1 base, leaving 13 bases between them. Germline CDR1 is LGHDT and CDR2 is YNNKEL (reference sequence). The CDR3 sequence: CASSPSGRRNTEAFF. The CDR3 DNA reads as TGTGCCAGCAGCCCCTCTGGTCGGAGGAACACTGAAGCTTTCTTT.

This clonotype showed up many times. This chain connects TRBV5-1 to TRBJ2-1; 11 bases map to TRBD2. CDR3 size: 16 residues. The ends lost 4 bases at V and 8 bases at J; junction bases unmatched: 11. Germline lookup yields CDR1 SGHRS and CDR2 YFSETQ. CDR3 residues: CASSPGSGRATHEQFF. DNA of the CDR3: TGCGCCAGCAGCCCAGGTAGCGGGAGGGCCACCCATGAGCAGTTCTTC. Filled out from reference TRBV5-1 and TRBJ2-1, the complete variable domain reads KAGVTQTPRYLIKTRGQQVTLSCSPISGHRSVSWYQQTPGQGLQFLFEYFSETQRNKGNFPGRFSGRQFSNSRSEMNVSTLELGDSALYLCASSPGSGRATHEQFFGPGTRLTVL.

In this sample, this clonotype turned up many times. The V call is TRBV24-1, the J call TRBJ2-1, with 7 bases lining up with TRBD1. Trimming took 2 bases from V and 7 from J; bases not matched to a gene: 10. CDR3 length: 16 residues. Germline assignment: CDR1 KGHDR and CDR2 SFDVKD. CDR3 sequence (DNA): TGTGCCACCAGTGATTCAGGGGGTGATTCGGCGAATGAGCAGTTCTTC. It translates to CATSDSGGDSANEQFF.

This clonotype has ten or more counts. J is TRBJ2-2 and V is TRBV20-1, with D uncertain. There are 13 residues in the CDR3. Germline assignment: CDR1 DFQATT and CDR2 SNEGSKA (reference sequence). With 0 bases removed from V and 0 bases from J, the gap between germline ends came to 2 bases. The CDR3 loop is CSARDPNTGELFF. The CDR3 DNA follows: TGCAGTGCTAGAGACCCGAACACCGGGGAGCTGTTTTTT.

The rearrangement uses TRBV12-3 or TRBV12-4 and TRBJ2-1, with 8 bases lining up with TRBD1. The V and J ends lost 3 bases and 7 bases, in that order; junction bases with no gene match: 8. This CDR3 comprises 15 residues. CDR3 nucleotides: TGTGCCAGCAGTTTTACAGGGGGGTTGGGTAATGAGCAGTTCTTC. Protein product: CASSFTGGLGNEQFF.

This clonotype was detected only a few times. The chain joins TRBV4-3 to TRBJ2-3, with D perhaps TRBD1 (6 bases). V dropped 8 bases and J dropped 5 bases, with 14 bases sitting between them. The germline gives CDR1 LGHNA, CDR2 YSLEER. The CDR3 loop spans 13 amino acids. The CDR3 reads CASSNRVEDTQYF. The DNA of the CDR3 is TGCGCCAGCTCGAACAGGGTCGAAGATACGCAGTATTTT.

This clonotype was detected many times. The chain links TRBV29-1 to TRBJ2-3, with D uncertain. Germline CDR1 is SQVTM and CDR2 is ANQGSEA. The germline V and J ends were trimmed by 2 bases and 4 bases, with 10 bases remaining between them. This CDR3 has 13 amino acids. The DNA of the CDR3 is TGCAGCGTTGAACTGGGGAAGCCAGATACGCAGTATTTT. It encodes CSVELGKPDTQYF.

The genes are TRBV5-4 and TRBJ2-1; tentatively, D is TRBD2 (5 bases). The CDR3 contains 18 residues. V gave up 2 bases and J gave up 3 bases, with 21 bases separating them. Germline assignment: CDR1 SGHNT and CDR2 YYREEE (reference sequence). CDR3 sequence: CASSFSGELSPYYNEQFF. The CDR3 DNA is TGTGCCAGCAGCTTTTCCGGGGAGTTGTCCCCCTACTACAATGAGCAGTTCTTC. Looking up the rest from reference TRBV5-4 and TRBJ2-1 gives the full variable domain: ETGVTQSPTHLIKTRGQQVTLRCSSQSGHNTVSWYQQALGQGPQFIFQYYREEENGRGNFPPRFSGLQFPNYSSELNVNALELDDSALYLCASSFSGELSPYYNEQFFGPGTRLTVL.

This chain joins TRBV20-1 and TRBJ1-4; possibly TRBD1 for D (5 bases). Germline V lookup: CDR1 DFQATT, CDR2 SNEGSKA (reference sequence). CDR3 length equals 16 residues. The V end lost 0 bases, the J end lost 0 bases, and 11 bases lay between the germline ends. CDR3 sequence: CSARDPGLATNEKLFF. In DNA form, the CDR3 reads TGCAGTGCTAGAGACCCAGGGTTGGCAACTAATGAAAAACTGTTTTTT.

This clonotype was observed many times. The rearrangement links TRBV20-1 to TRBJ1-5; 7 positions match TRBD1. J was trimmed by 2 bases and V by 3 bases; bases with no gene match: 13. The CDR3 is 17 amino acids. CDR1 is DFQATT and CDR2 is SNEGSKA in the germline V gene (reference sequence). CDR3 sequence reads: CSASRHKQGFGNQPQHF. DNA for the CDR3: TGCAGTGCTAGCAGACATAAACAGGGGTTTGGCAATCAGCCCCAGCATTTT.

This clonotype was detected a few times. The chain combines TRBV28 with TRBJ1-2; 8 bases match TRBD1. Germline loops: CDR1 MDHEN, CDR2 SYDVKM. V gave up 7 bases and J gave up 5 bases; unmatched junction bases: 15. CDR3 length equals 16 residues. CDR3 nucleotide sequence: TGTGCCAGCAACCCGGGACAGGTGATGAGAAAGTATGGCTACACCTTC. This encodes CASNPGQVMRKYGYTF.

The V gene is TRBV21-1, the J gene TRBJ2-1. TRBV21-1 is termed a pseudogene. There are 11 residues in the CDR3. CDR3: CASSKVDEQFF. CDR3 in DNA: TGTGCCAGCAGCAAAGTTGATGAGCAGTTCTTC.

This clonotype was seen a handful of times. The chain is built from TRBV12-3 or TRBV12-4 and TRBJ2-5; perhaps TRBD1 as D (5 bases). Trimming shortened V by 3 bases and J by 2 bases, and 16 bases separated the two germline ends. CDR3 length: 16 amino acids. CDR3 protein: CASSFYQGRAQETQYF. In nucleotides, the CDR3 is TGTGCCAGCAGTTTTTATCAGGGCAGAGCACAAGAGACCCAGTACTTC.

This clonotype was found many times. The V gene is TRBV12-3 or TRBV12-4, the J gene TRBJ2-1, with D unresolved. V was pared by 4 bases and J by 6 bases, with 13 bases between. The CDR3 loop spans 14 amino acids. The CDR3 reads CASSSLLASNEQFF. Here the CDR3 DNA reads TGTGCCAGCAGTTCGCTCCTGGCCTCCAATGAGCAGTTCTTC.

This clonotype was counted many times. The genes are TRBV29-1 and TRBJ1-5, with a possible D match to TRBD1 (6 bases). This CDR3 region has 13 residues. V shed 4 bases and J shed 5 bases, with 12 bases lying between them. Germline CDR1 and CDR2: SQVTM and ANQGSEA. In DNA, the CDR3 is TGCAGCGTTGGGACAGATTCCTATCAGCCCCAGCATTTT. Its protein is CSVGTDSYQPQHF.

This chain links TRBV4-2 with TRBJ2-3; 7 bases are a match to TRBD2. The germline V gene encodes CDR1 LGHNA and CDR2 YNFKEQ. CDR3 size: 17 residues. V lost 3 bases to trimming and J lost 4 bases; unmatched junction nucleotides: 13. CDR3 region: CASSHDLAVAVADTQYF. The CDR3 DNA follows: TGTGCCAGCAGCCATGACCTAGCGGTGGCTGTCGCAGATACGCAGTATTTT.

This chain links TRBV11-1 with TRBJ1-6; perhaps TRBD1 as D (5 bases). This CDR3 spans 14 amino acids. Germline loops: CDR1 SGHAT, CDR2 FQDESV (reference sequence). V was clipped by 2 bases and J by 7 bases, with 9 bases between them. CDR3: CASSLHDRNSPLHF. CDR3 bases: TGTGCCAGCAGCTTACATGACAGAAATTCACCCCTCCACTTT.

This clonotype occurred a few times. This rearrangement joins TRBV11-3 to TRBJ2-2; D gene uncertain. The length of the CDR3 is 14 residues. The V gene lost 4 bases and the J gene lost 4 bases, with 10 bases spanning the gap. Germline V gene lookup returns CDR1 SGHNT and CDR2 YENEEA. CDR3 region: CASSSFESTGELFF. DNA of the CDR3: TGTGCCAGCAGCTCATTTGAGAGCACCGGGGAGCTGTTTTTT.

This clonotype came up a few times. The chain combines TRBV7-9 with TRBJ2-1; D uncertain. Germline CDR1 and CDR2: SEHNR and FQNEAQ (reference sequence). V lost 1 base and J lost 10, with 14 bases in between. The CDR3 covers 14 residues. In DNA, the CDR3 is TGTGCCAGCAGCTTAGATCTGAGGAGCAAGGAGCAGTTCTTC. Its protein is CASSLDLRSKEQFF.

This chain links TRBV20-1 with TRBJ2-5; the D is unclear. This CDR3 region has 14 residues. Trimming shortened V by 0 bases and J by 1 base, and 9 bases separated the two germline ends. The germline V gene encodes CDR1 DFQATT and CDR2 SNEGSKA (reference sequence). The CDR3 sequence is CSARDVIFQETQYF. The CDR3 nucleotides read TGCAGTGCTAGAGACGTCATCTTCCAAGAGACCCAGTACTTC.

V is TRBV6-5 and J is TRBJ2-1, with 9 positions matching TRBD2. The V and J ends lost 4 bases and 2 bases, in that order; junction bases with no gene match: 3. The germline V gene has CDR1 MNHEY and CDR2 SVGAGI. This CDR3 is 15 amino acids long. Here the CDR3 reads CASSFTSGPYNEQFF. In DNA form, the CDR3 reads TGTGCCAGCAGTTTCACTAGCGGGCCCTACAATGAGCAGTTCTTC.